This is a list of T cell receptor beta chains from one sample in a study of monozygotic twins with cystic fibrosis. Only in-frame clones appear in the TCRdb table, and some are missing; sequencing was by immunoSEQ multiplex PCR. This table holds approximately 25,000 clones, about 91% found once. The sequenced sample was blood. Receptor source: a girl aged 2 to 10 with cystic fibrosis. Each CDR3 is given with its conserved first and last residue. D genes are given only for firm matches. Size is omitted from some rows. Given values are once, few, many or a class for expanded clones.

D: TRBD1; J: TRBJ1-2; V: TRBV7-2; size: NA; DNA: TGTGCCAGCAGCTTATCAGCAGAACAGGGGGCCCGCATCTATGGCTACACCTTC; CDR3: CASSLSAEQGARIYGYTF
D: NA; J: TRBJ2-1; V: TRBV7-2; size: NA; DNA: TGTGCCAGCAGCTATTCCTCTTGGACGTATGAGCAGTTCTTC; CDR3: CASSYSSWTYEQFF
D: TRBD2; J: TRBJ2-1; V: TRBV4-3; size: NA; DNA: TGCGCCAGCAGCCAAGAGGGTGCGGGGGTGAATGAGCAGTTCTTC; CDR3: CASSQEGAGVNEQFF
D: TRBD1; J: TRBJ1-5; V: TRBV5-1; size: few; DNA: TGCGCCAGCAGCCCGGGAGACAGGGCCTGGCAGCCCCAGCATTTT; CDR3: CASSPGDRAWQPQHF
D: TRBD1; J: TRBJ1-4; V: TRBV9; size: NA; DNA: TGTGCCAGCAGCGTCGAGCCAGGGGGCGTCAATGAAAAACTGTTTTTT; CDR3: CASSVEPGGVNEKLFF
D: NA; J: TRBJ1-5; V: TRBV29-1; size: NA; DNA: TGCAGCGTTGTTTGGCAGGGCAATCAGCCCCAGCATTTT; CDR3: CSVVWQGNQPQHF
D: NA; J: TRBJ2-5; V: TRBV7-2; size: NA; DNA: TGTGCCAGCAGCCTTCGACTAGGCGAGACCCAGTACTTC; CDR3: CASSLRLGETQYF
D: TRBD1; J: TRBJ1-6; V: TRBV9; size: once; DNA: TGTGCCAGCAGCGGGACAGGGGACAGTTCACCCCTCCACTTT; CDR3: CASSGTGDSSPLHF
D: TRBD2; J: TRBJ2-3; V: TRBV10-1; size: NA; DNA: TGCGCCAGCAGTGAGGCTAGCGGATACACAGATACGCAGTATTTT; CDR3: CASSEASGYTDTQYF
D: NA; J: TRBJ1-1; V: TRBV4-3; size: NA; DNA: TGCGCCAGCAGCCCCGACTGGGGACCTAACACTGAAGCTTTCTTT; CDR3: CASSPDWGPNTEAFF
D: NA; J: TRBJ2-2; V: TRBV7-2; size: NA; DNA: TGTGCCAGCAGCTCGAACACCGGGGAGCTGTTTTTT; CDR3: CASSSNTGELFF
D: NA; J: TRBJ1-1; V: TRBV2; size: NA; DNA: TGTGCCAGCAGTGCTAGGGACGGAAACACTGAAGCTTTCTTT; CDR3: CASSARDGNTEAFF
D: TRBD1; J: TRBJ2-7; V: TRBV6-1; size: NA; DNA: TGTGCCAGCACAACCGGGACAGGAACCTACGAGCAGTACTTC; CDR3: CASTTGTGTYEQYF
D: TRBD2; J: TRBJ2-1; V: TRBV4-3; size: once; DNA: TGCGCCAGCAGCCAGAGACTAGCGGGAGCCTACAATGAGCAGTTCTTC; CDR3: CASSQRLAGAYNEQFF
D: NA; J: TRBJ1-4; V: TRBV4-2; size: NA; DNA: TGTGCCAGCAGTAAAAATGAAAAACTGTTTTTT; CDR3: CASSKNEKLFF
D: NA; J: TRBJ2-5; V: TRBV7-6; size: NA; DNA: TGTGCCAGCAGCTTCTTACTAGAGACCCAGTACTTC; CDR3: CASSFLLETQYF
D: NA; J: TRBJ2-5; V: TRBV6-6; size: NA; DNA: TGTGCCAGCAGGGGCTTCCCGGAGACCCAGTACTTC; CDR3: CASRGFPETQYF
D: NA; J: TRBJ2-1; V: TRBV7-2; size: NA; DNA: TGTGCCAGCAGCTCCCGGGCTGGGCGTGAGCAGTTCTTC; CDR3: CASSSRAGREQFF
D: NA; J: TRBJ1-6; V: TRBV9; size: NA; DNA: TGTGCCAGCAGCGTAGCTGGGAACGTCAATTCACCCCTCCACTTT; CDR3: CASSVAGNVNSPLHF
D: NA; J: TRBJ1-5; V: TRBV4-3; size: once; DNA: TGCGCCAGCAGCCAAGAGAGGTGGAGTCAGCCCCAGCATTTT; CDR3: CASSQERWSQPQHF
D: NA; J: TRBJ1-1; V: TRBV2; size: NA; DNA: TGTGCCAGCAGTGTGGAGGGGTCGACTGAAGCTTTCTTT; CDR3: CASSVEGSTEAFF
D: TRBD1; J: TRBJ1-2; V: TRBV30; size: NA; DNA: TGTGCCTGGAGTCTTGGGGGACAGGGCGATCGTGGCTACACCTTC; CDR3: CAWSLGGQGDRGYTF
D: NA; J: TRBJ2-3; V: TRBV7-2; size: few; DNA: TGTGCCAGCAGCCCGTTCGGGGCGAGGTCCGATGGTACGCAGTATTTT; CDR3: CASSPFGARSDGTQYF
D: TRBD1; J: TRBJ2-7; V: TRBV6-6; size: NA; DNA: TGTGCCAGCAGTTACTCGAGCAGGACAGGGGACGAGCAGTACTTC; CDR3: CASSYSSRTGDEQYF
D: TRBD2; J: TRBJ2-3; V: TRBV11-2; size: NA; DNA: TGTGCCAGCAGCTTTACTCTAGCGGGGGGGGACCTTACGCAGTATTTT; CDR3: CASSFTLAGGDLTQYF
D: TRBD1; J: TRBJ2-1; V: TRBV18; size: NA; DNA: TGTGCCAGCTCACCACCGGGGGCAGGGGGTCTAAATGAGCAGTTCTTC; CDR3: CASSPPGAGGLNEQFF
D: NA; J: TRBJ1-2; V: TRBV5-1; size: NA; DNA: TGCGCCAGCAGCTTGGTTCTGGGCGCTGGGGGCTACACCTTC; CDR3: CASSLVLGAGGYTF
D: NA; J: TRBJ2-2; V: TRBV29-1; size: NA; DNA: TGCAGCGTTGTCCGGCCGAACACCGGGGAGCTGTTTTTT; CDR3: CSVVRPNTGELFF
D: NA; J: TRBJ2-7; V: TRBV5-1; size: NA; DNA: TGCGCCAGCAGCTGGACAGCCGGGACGGACGAGCAGTACTTC; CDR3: CASSWTAGTDEQYF
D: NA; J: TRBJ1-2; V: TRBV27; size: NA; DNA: TGTGCCAGCAGTTCCTTAGGGGCAGAGACCTATGACTACACCTTC; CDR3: CASSSLGAETYDYTF
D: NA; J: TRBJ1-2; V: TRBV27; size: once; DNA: TGTGCCAGCAGTCCCGGGGGGTTGGGCTATGGCTACACCTTC; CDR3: CASSPGGLGYGYTF
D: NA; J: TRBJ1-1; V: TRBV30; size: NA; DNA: TGTGCCTGGAGTATTTCCAGGGTTTTTTTCTTT; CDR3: CAWSISRVFFF
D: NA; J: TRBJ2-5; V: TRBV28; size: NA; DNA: TGTGCCAGCAGTCCCACGCCAGAGACCCAGTACTTC; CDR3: CASSPTPETQYF
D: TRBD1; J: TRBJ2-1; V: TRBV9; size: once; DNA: TGTGCCAGCAGCGTAGGGACAGGGGCCTACAATGAGCAGTTCTTC; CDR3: CASSVGTGAYNEQFF
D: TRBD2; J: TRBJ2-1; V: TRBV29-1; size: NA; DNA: TGCAGCGTTGAGCCACGAGCGGGGACTAACAATGAGCAGTTCTTC; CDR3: CSVEPRAGTNNEQFF
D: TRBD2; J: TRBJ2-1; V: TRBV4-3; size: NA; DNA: TGCGCCAGCAGCCAAAGCCCTTGGACTAGCGGCTACAATGAGCAGTTCTTC; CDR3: CASSQSPWTSGYNEQFF
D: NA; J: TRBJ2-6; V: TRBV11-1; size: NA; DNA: TGTGCCAGCAGCTTCAAGAGAGCTGGGGCCAACGTCCTGACTTTC; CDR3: CASSFKRAGANVLTF
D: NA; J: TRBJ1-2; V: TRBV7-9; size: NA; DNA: TGTGCCAGCAGCTTAGGAGGCGGGACACCTCCCTTC; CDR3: CASSLGGGTPPF
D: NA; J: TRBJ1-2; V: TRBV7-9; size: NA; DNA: TGTGCCAGCAGCCCCTCACGGGCGTTCTTTCACCCCTATGGCTACACCTTC; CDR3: CASSPSRAFFHPYGYTF
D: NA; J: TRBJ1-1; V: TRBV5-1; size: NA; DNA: TGCGCCAGCAGCTTGGGTATTAACACTGAAGCTTTCTTT; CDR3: CASSLGINTEAFF
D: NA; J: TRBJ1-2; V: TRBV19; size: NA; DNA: TGTGCCAGTACCCCCGAGGGGTTCAACTATGGCTACACCTTC; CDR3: CASTPEGFNYGYTF
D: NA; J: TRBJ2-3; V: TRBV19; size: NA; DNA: TGTGCCAGTAGTATACTGGAGTGGGCTAGCACAGATACGCAGTATTTT; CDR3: CASSILEWASTDTQYF
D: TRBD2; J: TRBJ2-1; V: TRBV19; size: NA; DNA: TGTGCCAGTAGTATCCCTAGCGGGGGGTTTCGGAATGAGCAGTTCTTC; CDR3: CASSIPSGGFRNEQFF
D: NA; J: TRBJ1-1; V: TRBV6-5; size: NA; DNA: TGTGCCAGCCGAGCAGGCCTTCTGAACACTGAAGCTTTCTTT; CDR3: CASRAGLLNTEAFF
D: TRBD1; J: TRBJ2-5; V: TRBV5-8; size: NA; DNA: TGTGCCAGCAGCCCCCAGGGGGTTGAGGGCGAGACCCAGTACTTC; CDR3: CASSPQGVEGETQYF